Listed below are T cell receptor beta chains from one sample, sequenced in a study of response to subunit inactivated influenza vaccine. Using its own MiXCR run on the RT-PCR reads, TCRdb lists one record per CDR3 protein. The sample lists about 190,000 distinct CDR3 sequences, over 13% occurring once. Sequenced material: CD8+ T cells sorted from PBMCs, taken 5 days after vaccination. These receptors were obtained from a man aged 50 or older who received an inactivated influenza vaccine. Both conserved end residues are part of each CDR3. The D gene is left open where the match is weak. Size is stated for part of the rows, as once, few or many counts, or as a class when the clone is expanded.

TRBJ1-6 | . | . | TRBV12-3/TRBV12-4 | TGTGCCAGCAGTTTAGGGGTTGATATGGGAAATTCACCCCTCCACTTT | CASSLGVDMGNSPLHF
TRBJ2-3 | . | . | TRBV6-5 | TGTGCCAGCAGCTCCTCCGGGTGGGGAATTTACACAGATACGCAGTATTTT | CASSSSGWGIYTDTQYF
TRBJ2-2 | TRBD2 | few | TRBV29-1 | TGCAGCGTTGAGAGGGCGGGGGAATCCGGGGAGCTGTTTTTT | CSVERAGESGELFF
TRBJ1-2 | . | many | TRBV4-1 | TGCGCCAGCAGCCAAGATAACTCGGGGGTTCGGTATGGCTACACCTTC | CASSQDNSGVRYGYTF
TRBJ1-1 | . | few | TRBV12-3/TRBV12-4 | TGTGCCAGCAGTTTAGGGAATTACATGAACACTGAAGCTTTCTTT | CASSLGNYMNTEAFF
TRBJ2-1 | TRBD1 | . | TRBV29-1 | TGCAGCGGGCAGGGGGATTTCTATGAGCAGTTCTTC | CSGQGDFYEQFF
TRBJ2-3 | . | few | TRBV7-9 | TGTGCCAGCAGCCTAGCGATAGGGGAAGATACGCAGTATTTT | CASSLAIGEDTQYF
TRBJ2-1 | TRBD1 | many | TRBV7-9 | TGTGCCAGTCCCTTAGGGGGACAGAGCTCCTACAATGAGCAGTTCTTC | CASPLGGQSSYNEQFF
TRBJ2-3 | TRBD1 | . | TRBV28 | TGTGCCAGCAGTTGGGAGACAGGGGAAGCTAGCACAGATACGCAGTATTTT | CASSWETGEASTDTQYF
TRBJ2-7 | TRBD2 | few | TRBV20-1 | TGCAGTGCTAGAGATTCACGGGAGGGATACGAGCAGTACTTC | CSARDSREGYEQYF
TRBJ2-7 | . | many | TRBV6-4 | TGTGCCAGCAGTGACTCTTCAGGGACCGGACTCCTCTACGAGCAGTACTTC | CASSDSSGTGLLYEQYF
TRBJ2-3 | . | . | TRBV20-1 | TGCAGTGCTAGCGATCAGGGAGGCACAGATACGCAGTATTTT | CSASDQGGTDTQYF
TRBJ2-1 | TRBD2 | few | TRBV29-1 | TGCAGCGTTGAAGGGCGGGAGGGCGGCAATGCGGGTGAGCAGTTCTTC | CSVEGREGGNAGEQFF
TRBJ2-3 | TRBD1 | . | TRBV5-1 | TGCGCCAGCAGCGTTTTGGGACAGGGGATTACTAGCACAGATACGCAGTATTTT | CASSVLGQGITSTDTQYF
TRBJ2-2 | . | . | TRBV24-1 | TGTGCCACCAGAGGGGCGACCGGGGAGCTGTTTTTT | CATRGATGELFF
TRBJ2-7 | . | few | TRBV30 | TGTGCCTGGAGTGAGTGGATTTTCTACGAGCAGTACTTC | CAWSEWIFYEQYF
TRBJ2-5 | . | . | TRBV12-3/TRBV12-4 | TGTGCCAGCAGTTCCTCGGGGGGCCCACAAGAGACCCAGTACTTC | CASSSSGGPQETQYF
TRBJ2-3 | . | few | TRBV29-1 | TGCAGCGTTGAAGAAGGGACAGATACGCAGTATTTT | CSVEEGTDTQYF
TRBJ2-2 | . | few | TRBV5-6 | TGTGCCAGCAGCCTCCCGGGACGCGGTGGCACCGGGGAGCTGTTTTTT | CASSLPGRGGTGELFF
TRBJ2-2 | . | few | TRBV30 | TGTGCCTGGAGTCCCGGGATGAGAATAGGGTCCGGGGAGCTGTTTTTT | CAWSPGMRIGSGELFF
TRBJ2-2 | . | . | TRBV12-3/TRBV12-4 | TGTGCCAGCAGTTTAGAGGGGGGGTATAACACCGGGGAGCTGTTTTTT | CASSLEGGYNTGELFF
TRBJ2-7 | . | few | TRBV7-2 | TGTGCCAGCAGCCCGGGGGTGTACTACGAGCAGTACTTC | CASSPGVYYEQYF
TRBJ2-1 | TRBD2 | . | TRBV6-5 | TGTGCCAGCAGTTACGTCCGCGGGGGGTACAATGAGCAGTTCTTC | CASSYVRGGYNEQFF
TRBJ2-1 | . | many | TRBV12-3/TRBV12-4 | TGTGCCAGCAGTTCCGTTTCCTACAATGAGCAGTTCTTC | CASSSVSYNEQFF
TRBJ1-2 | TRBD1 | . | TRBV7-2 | TGTGCCAGCAGCTCAACAGGGGATTTTAACTATGGCTACACCTTC | CASSSTGDFNYGYTF
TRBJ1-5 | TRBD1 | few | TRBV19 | TGTGCCAGTACCACAGGGGGGAGTCAGCCCCAGCATTTT | CASTTGGSQPQHF
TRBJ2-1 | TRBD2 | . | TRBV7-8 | TGTGCCAGCAGCTTAGAGGGACTAGCGGGAGTGCATGAGCAGTTCTTC | CASSLEGLAGVHEQFF
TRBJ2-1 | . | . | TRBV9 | TGTGCCAGTTCGAAGGGGAACCCCTCCTACAATGAGCAGTTCTTC | CASSKGNPSYNEQFF
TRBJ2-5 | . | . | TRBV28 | TGTGCCAGCAGTTTCGTGACGTCGGGTCGTCAAGAGACCCAGTACTTC | CASSFVTSGRQETQYF
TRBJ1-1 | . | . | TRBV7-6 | TGTGCCAGCAGCGACACAGGGAACACTGAAGCTTTCTTT | CASSDTGNTEAFF
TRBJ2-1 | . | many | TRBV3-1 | TGTGCCAGCAGCCATGAACCGGACGTATACAATGAGCAGTTCTTC | CASSHEPDVYNEQFF
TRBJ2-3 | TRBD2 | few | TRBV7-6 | TGTGCCAGCAGCCAACTAGCGGGGGGGACAGATACGCAGTATTTT | CASSQLAGGTDTQYF
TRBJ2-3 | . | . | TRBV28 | TGTGCCAGCAGTTTAATAGTAGGGCCCCTTTATAGCACAGATACGCAGTATTTT | CASSLIVGPLYSTDTQYF
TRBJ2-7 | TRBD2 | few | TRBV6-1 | TGTGCCAGCAACCCAGCGGGGGGTTGGCACGAGCAGTACTTC | CASNPAGGWHEQYF
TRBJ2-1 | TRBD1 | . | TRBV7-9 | TGTGCCAGCAGCTTTGGGACAGGGGTGTACAATGAGCAGTTCTTC | CASSFGTGVYNEQFF
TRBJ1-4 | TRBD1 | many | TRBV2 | TGTGCCAGCAGTCCCATCGGGACAGGGAATGAAAAACTGTTTTTT | CASSPIGTGNEKLFF
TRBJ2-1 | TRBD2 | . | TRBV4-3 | TGCGCCAGCAGCCATCTCATTGAAGCTAGCGGGAGGTATAATGAGCAGTTCTTC | CASSHLIEASGRYNEQFF
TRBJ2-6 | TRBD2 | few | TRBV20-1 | TGCAGTGCTAGGGGGCTAGCGGGAGGGCCTGGGGCCAACGTCCTGACTTTC | CSARGLAGGPGANVLTF
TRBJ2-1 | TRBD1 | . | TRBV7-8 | TGTGCCAGCAGCACCGCACAGGGGAGCTCCTACAATGAGCAGTTCTTC | CASSTAQGSSYNEQFF
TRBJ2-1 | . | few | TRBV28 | TGTGCCAGCAGTTTAACGGACTCCAACTCCTACAATGAGCAGTTCTTC | CASSLTDSNSYNEQFF
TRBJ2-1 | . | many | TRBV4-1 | TGCGCCAGCAGCCAAGAGGGTTCCTGGCCCAGTTATGAGCAGTTCTTC | CASSQEGSWPSYEQFF
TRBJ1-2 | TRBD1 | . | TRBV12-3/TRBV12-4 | TGTGCCAGCAGTTTAACAGGGGCCTCGGTTTATGGCTACACCTTC | CASSLTGASVYGYTF
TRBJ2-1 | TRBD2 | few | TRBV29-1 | TGCAGCGTGAGGCTAGCGGGAAGCTCCTACAATGAGCAGTTCTTC | CSVRLAGSSYNEQFF
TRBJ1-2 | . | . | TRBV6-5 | TGTGCCAGCAGTTACCGGCAGCCCTATGGCTACACCTTC | CASSYRQPYGYTF
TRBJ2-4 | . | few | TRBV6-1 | TGTGCCAGCAGTGATCCTATGGTCGGGGGAGCCAAAAACATTCAGTACTTC | CASSDPMVGGAKNIQYF
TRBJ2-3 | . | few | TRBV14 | TGTGCCAGCAGCCAAGACGTGGGATCACCTGGGACAGATACGCAGTATTTT | CASSQDVGSPGTDTQYF
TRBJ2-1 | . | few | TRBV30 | TGTGCCTGGAAACAGTGGAGCTCCTACAATGAGCAGTTCTTC | CAWKQWSSYNEQFF
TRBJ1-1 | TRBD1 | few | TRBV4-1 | TGCGCCAGCAGCCAAACACAGGGGAGGACTGAAGCTTTCTTT | CASSQTQGRTEAFF
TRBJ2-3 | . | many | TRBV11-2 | TGTGCCAGCAGCCCAGCTCGACTCCAATTGATACCCCTAAGCACAGATACGCAGTATTTT | CASSPARLQLIPLSTDTQYF
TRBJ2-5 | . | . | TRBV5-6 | TGTGCCAGCAGCCCCCGGGACACCGAAGAGACCCAGTACTTC | CASSPRDTEETQYF
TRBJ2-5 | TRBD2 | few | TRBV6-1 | TGTGCCAGCAGCATGGGACTAGCGGAAGAGACCCAGTACTTC | CASSMGLAEETQYF
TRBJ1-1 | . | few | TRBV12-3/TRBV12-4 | TGTGCCAGCAGTTTCACCCGCGGCAGGGTGAACACTGAAGCTTTCTTT | CASSFTRGRVNTEAFF
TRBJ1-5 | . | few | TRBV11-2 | TGTGCCAGCAGCTTAAAGGTCGGGGGGCGAGGGCCCCAGCATTTT | CASSLKVGGRGPQHF
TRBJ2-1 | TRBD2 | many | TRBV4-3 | TGCGCCAGCAGCCAAACTAGCGGGGGGGCAGGTGAGCAGTTCTTC | CASSQTSGGAGEQFF